The clone carrying this TCR beta chain came up a few times. The amount of total RNA extracted per sample was at least 5.5 micrograms. V was clipped by 5 bases and J by 2 bases, with 10 bases between them. Germline lookup yields CDR1 MDHEN and CDR2 SYDVKM. CDR3 length: 14 amino acids. The data were taken from a study of blood T cells in healthy people across ages. It was with a sample-barcoded 5' primer and a J-beta primer mix that a second PCR of roughly 6 to 12 cycles was run. Each CDR3 protein gets one entry after TCRdb re-called the 5' RACE reads with MiXCR. The repertoire holds 1.4 million or so distinct CDR3 sequences, with roughly 43% as singletons.

The chain joins TRBV28 to TRBJ2-4; D is unclear. The clonotype originates from a woman aged 18-29 years in good health. The material sequenced was blood. The CDR3 nucleotides read TGTGCCAGCAGTCTTTTTTCCACCAAAAACATTCAGTACTTC. It is translated as CASSLFSTKNIQYF.